The clone carrying this TCR beta chain was seen repeatedly, ten times or more. The target antigen is unknown. These data originate in a study of neurological immune-mediated disorders. Findings of the study overall: The study found no CDR3 amino acid sequences shared by expanded clones across subjects, suggesting private repertoires in all groups. Phylogenetic grouping assigned the repertoires of 18 of 34 multiple sclerosis patients to a single related-CDR3 cluster, which may represent a signature. The level of TCR clonal expansion was highest in patients with HTLV-1-associated myelopathy and lowest in multiple sclerosis, where it fell below the level seen in healthy controls.

Per germline, CDR1 SQVTM and CDR2 ANQGSEA. The CDR3 runs to 13 residues. J lost 6 bases, V lost 6 bases, and 11 bases had no gene match. TCRdb passed the 5' RACE reads through MiXCR, listing each CDR3 protein once. The sample consists of about 62,000 distinct CDR3 sequences, roughly 4% of them appearing once. The chain couples TRBV29-1 to TRBJ2-7; 7 positions agree with TRBD2. The receptor was isolated from a woman aged 50 to 60 with multiple sclerosis. Source material: PBMCs. The CDR3 nucleotides read TGCAGCGTATCCGGGGGGTCGGGGTCCGAGCAGTACTTC. Translation: CSVSGGSGSEQYF.